This is a list of T cell receptor beta chains from one sample in a study of vaccination effects on CD4 cells after COVID-19. Their antigens remain unidentified. The protocol was immunoSEQ multiplex PCR, while the TCRdb copy is restricted to in-frame clones and leaves out a portion. The top ten hold about 4.5% of the sample, which has 57,000 or so clones, 78% seen once. This specimen consisted of CD4+ T cells from PBMCs cultured without peptide, obtained after COVID-19 vaccination. Source of these receptors: a human donor who received a COVID-19 vaccine. CDR3s include the opening cysteine and the closing phenylalanine or tryptophan. The order of the fields is J gene, V gene, CDR3 protein.

TRBJ1-3	TRBV2	CASSQGTPGNTIYF
TRBJ2-2	TRBV11-3	CASRQGQGNTGELFF
TRBJ2-2	TRBV18	CASSLGQGLILANTGELFF
TRBJ1-2	TRBV6-1	CASSEGWAGSVGYTF
TRBJ2-6	TRBV10-3	CAIGLSGANVLTF
TRBJ2-2	TRBV19	CASNSNWARGHTGELFF
TRBJ2-2	TRBV6-5	CASSPGLAVGGELFF
TRBJ2-5	TRBV9	CASSVAPGRETQYF
TRBJ1-2	TRBV6-6	CASSYSGFRGYTF
TRBJ2-1	TRBV12-5	CASALGTRTSGRGEQFF